Below are 27 T cell receptor beta chains sequenced from a single sample in a study of T-cell reconstitution after alpha-beta-depleted transplantation in children. The TCRbeta library incorporated unique molecular identifiers. One entry per CDR3 protein, called by TCRdb with MiXCR from the PCR reads. The profile shows about 610,000 distinct CDR3 sequences, about 10% of them singletons. Specimen: PBMCs from the stem cell graft donor, collected from the stem cell graft. The receptors were gathered from a human donor who donated a stem cell graft to a child with acute myeloid leukemia.

V is TRBV11-3 and J is TRBJ2-3, with D maybe TRBD2 (6 bases). The length of the CDR3 is 15 residues. V was trimmed by 5 bases and J by 4 bases, leaving 16 bases between them. Looked up from germline, CDR1 is SGHNT and CDR2 is YENEEA. The CDR3 loop reads CASSLGISGADTQYF. CDR3 sequence (DNA): TGTGCCAGCAGCCTTGGAATATCGGGGGCAGATACGCAGTATTTT. Drawing the rest from reference TRBV11-3 and TRBJ2-3, the complete variable domain is EAGVVQSPRYKIIEKKQPVAFWCNPISGHNTLYWYLQNLGQGPELLIRYENEEAVDDSQLPKDRFSAERLKGVDSTLKIQPAELGDSAVYLCASSLGISGADTQYFGPGTRLTVL.

This clonotype was seen a few times. This chain joins TRBV7-8 and TRBJ2-2; maybe TRBD1 (6 bases). CDR3 size: 16 residues. V was clipped by 3 bases and J by 4 bases, with 15 bases between them. The germline V gene has CDR1 SGHVS and CDR2 FQNEAQ. Here the CDR3 reads CASSFLGLGATGELFF. The CDR3 nucleotides are TGTGCCAGCAGCTTCCTAGGACTGGGGGCCACCGGGGAGCTGTTTTTT.

V and J are TRBV5-1 and TRBJ2-2; D unclear. The CDR3 runs to 14 residues. V gave up 2 bases and J gave up 0 bases, with 5 bases separating them. Per germline, CDR1 SGHRS and CDR2 YFSETQ. The CDR3: CASSFWPNTGELFF. DNA of the CDR3: TGCGCCAGCAGCTTCTGGCCGAACACCGGGGAGCTGTTTTTT. Full variable domain (missing parts from reference TRBV5-1 and TRBJ2-2): KAGVTQTPRYLIKTRGQQVTLSCSPISGHRSVSWYQQTPGQGLQFLFEYFSETQRNKGNFPGRFSGRQFSNSRSEMNVSTLELGDSALYLCASSFWPNTGELFFGEGSRLTVL.

A few counts support this clonotype. This chain uses TRBV2 with TRBJ2-1, with a possible D match to TRBD2 (7 bases). Germline V gene sequence: CDR1 SNHLY, CDR2 FYNNEI. This CDR3 spans 14 amino acids. Between the trimmed V and J ends, which lost 5 bases and 8 bases, there was a span of 16 bases. For the CDR3, the DNA is TGTGCCAGCAGTAGGGGGAGGGATGAGGATGAGCAGTTCTTC. This sequence encodes CASSRGRDEDEQFF.

There are many counts of this clonotype. V usage is TRBV14 and J usage is TRBJ2-1; D ambiguous. The V gene's germline CDR1 is SGHDN and CDR2 FVKESK. The V and J ends lost 3 bases and 10 bases respectively, with 7 bases between them. The CDR3 has 11 amino acids. This chain's CDR3 is CASSQREEQFF. CDR3 DNA sequence: TGTGCCAGCAGCCAGCGAGAGGAGCAGTTCTTC.

This clonotype appeared many times. This chain connects TRBV12-3 or TRBV12-4 to TRBJ2-1; D perhaps matches TRBD2 (5 bases). The CDR3 length is 14 residues. V was shortened by 3 bases and J by 7 bases, with 13 bases between the two germline ends. The CDR3 bases are TGTGCCAGCAGTTTCCCACTAGGTGCGAATGAGCAGTTCTTC. Its translation: CASSFPLGANEQFF.

This clonotype has more than one count but fewer than ten. This chain links TRBV7-9 with TRBJ1-2; a weak D match, TRBD1 (6 bases). Trimming removed 2 bases at V and 8 bases at J, with 12 bases between. CDR3 length: 13 amino acids. Germline CDR1 SEHNR, CDR2 FQNEAQ (reference sequence). DNA for the CDR3: TGTGCCAGCAGCTTATCTGGGGGCGAAGGCTACACCTTC. It encodes CASSLSGGEGYTF.

This chain connects TRBV6-5 to TRBJ2-6, with a possible D match to TRBD1 (6 bases). CDR1 and CDR2 (germline): MNHEY, SVGAGI. V was trimmed by 5 bases and J by 0 bases, leaving 14 bases between them. The length of the CDR3 is 17 residues. Here the CDR3 DNA reads TGTGCCAGCAGTCTACTGGGGGCGAGCTCTGGGGCCAACGTCCTGACTTTC. This encodes CASSLLGASSGANVLTF.

This clonotype appeared many times. V and J are TRBV29-1 and TRBJ2-7, with 8 bases that match TRBD1. The CDR3 is 14 residues long. Losses at the gene ends were 1 base for V and 6 bases for J; bases not matched to a gene: 8. From germline, CDR1 is SQVTM and CDR2 ANQGSEA. The CDR3 region has the DNA TGCAGCGTTGAAGGCGGGACAGGTGTAAGCGAGCAGTACTTC. Translated: CSVEGGTGVSEQYF.

The V and J genes are TRBV20-1 and TRBJ2-1; D might be TRBD2 (6 bases). Per the germline V gene, CDR1 is DFQATT and CDR2 is SNEGSKA (reference sequence). The V gene lost 5 bases and the J gene lost 4 bases, with 21 bases spanning the gap. The length of the CDR3 is 16 residues. The CDR3: CSAPRTGLGVYNEQFF. DNA for the CDR3: TGCAGTGCTCCCCGGACGGGACTTGGGGTTTACAATGAGCAGTTCTTC.

This clonotype was seen a few times. The V gene is TRBV6-5, the J gene TRBJ1-3; D ambiguous. V shed 0 bases and J shed 0 bases, with 15 bases lying between them. Germline CDR1 is MNHEY and CDR2 is SVGAGI. The CDR3 spans 18 residues. CDR3 sequence: CASSYSRQTASSGNTIYF. The CDR3 DNA reads TGTGCCAGCAGTTACTCCCGTCAGACGGCGAGCTCTGGAAACACCATATATTTT.

This clonotype was counted ten times or more. The rearrangement uses TRBV21-1 and TRBJ2-1; the D segment call TRBD1 is taken from the table without a DNA check. TRBV21-1 is tagged as a pseudogene. This CDR3 comprises 13 residues. The CDR3 coding sequence is TGTGCCAGCAGCCCTCGTTGGGCCGGGGAGCAGTTCTTC. As protein: CASSPRWAGEQFF.

Ten or more counts support this clonotype. The CDR3 sequence is CAINRDSSYNEQFF. CDR3 DNA: TGTGCCATTAACCGGGACAGCTCCTACAATGAGCAGTTCTTC. The chain couples TRBV10-3 to TRBJ2-1; 7 nucleotides match TRBD1. Unmatched junction bases numbered 5, after V lost 9 bases and J lost 0 bases. CDR3 length equals 14 residues. Per the germline V gene, CDR1 is ENHRY and CDR2 is SYGVKD.

V usage is TRBV28 and J usage is TRBJ1-1; TRBD1 matches 10 bases. This CDR3 comprises 14 residues. V lost 7 bases and J lost 8; bases outside the gene matches: 10. The germline V gene encodes CDR1 MDHEN and CDR2 SYDVKM. The CDR3 nucleotides read TGTGCCAGCACCCCTGGGACAGGGGCGAGAGAAGCTTTCTTT. Translation: CASTPGTGAREAFF.

The J gene is TRBJ1-1, the V gene TRBV20-1; the D is unclear. Deletions cut 3 bases from V and 1 base from J, with 15 bases between. This CDR3 comprises 15 residues. Germline CDR1 and CDR2: DFQATT and SNEGSKA (reference sequence). The CDR3 here is CSASPSAAGNTEAFF. The CDR3 DNA reads as TGCAGTGCTAGCCCCAGCGCGGCGGGGAACACTGAAGCTTTCTTT.

In this sample, this clonotype turned up many times. The CDR3 protein is CASSMLGLAGVEQFF. The CDR3 DNA reads as TGTGCCAGTAGTATGCTAGGACTAGCGGGAGTTGAGCAGTTCTTC. The rearrangement links TRBV19 to TRBJ2-1; TRBD2 agrees at 13 bases. The J segment lost 9 bases and the V segment lost 3 bases, leaving 5 bases of the junction unmatched. There are 15 residues in the CDR3. Germline V gene lookup returns CDR1 LNHDA and CDR2 SQIVND (reference sequence).

This clonotype was recorded a few times. The rearrangement uses TRBV20-1 and TRBJ2-4; 8 positions agree with TRBD2. The V gene's germline CDR1 is DFQATT and CDR2 SNEGSKA (reference sequence). The ends lost 3 bases at V and 0 bases at J; junction bases unmatched: 7. The CDR3 spans 16 residues. The CDR3 DNA sequence: TGCAGTGCTAGGCCCCGGGGGGGACTAGCCAAAAACATTCAGTACTTC. This sequence encodes CSARPRGGLAKNIQYF.

This clonotype was recorded a few times. The rearrangement uses TRBV6-1 and TRBJ2-1; 9 nucleotides align to TRBD1. V was clipped by 4 bases and J by 0 bases; unmatched bases: 1. CDR1 and CDR2 (germline): MNHNS, SASEGT. This CDR3 region has 15 residues. CDR3 DNA sequence: TGTGCCAGCAGTGGGACAGGGGACTCCTACAATGAGCAGTTCTTC. It yields the protein CASSGTGDSYNEQFF.

The table lists this clonotype with a few counts. This sequence joins TRBV18 and TRBJ1-2, with D tentatively TRBD1 (5 bases). V gave up 3 bases and J gave up 6 bases, with 14 bases separating them. The CDR3 has 14 residues. The germline gives CDR1 KGHSH, CDR2 LQKENI. CDR3 in amino acids: CASSPLGTRDGYTF. Written as DNA, the CDR3 is TGTGCCAGCTCACCTCTCGGGACGCGGGATGGCTACACCTTC.

This clonotype occurred many times. This chain links TRBV10-3 with TRBJ2-3; D gene unclear. CDR3 length: 11 amino acids. V shed 10 bases and J shed 4 bases, with 9 bases lying between them. Per the germline V gene, CDR1 is ENHRY and CDR2 is SYGVKD. The CDR3 DNA sequence: TGTGCCACCCGGTGGGCAGATACGCAGTATTTT. Translation gives CATRWADTQYF.

This clonotype was picked up many times. The J gene is TRBJ2-7, the V gene TRBV29-1, with TRBD2 identical over 7 bases. J was trimmed by 5 bases and V by 7 bases; bases with no gene match: 8. This CDR3 has 12 residues. Germline assignment: CDR1 SQVTM and CDR2 ANQGSEA. In nucleotides, the CDR3 is TGCAGCGCTGAGGGAGGGGACGACGAGCAGTACTTC. As protein: CSAEGGDDEQYF.

This clonotype has more than one count but fewer than ten. This chain connects TRBV28 to TRBJ2-5, with 8 bases that match TRBD2. Germline CDR1 MDHEN, CDR2 SYDVKM. The CDR3 has 14 amino acids. Germline trimming cut 11 bases from V and 2 bases from J; bases unmatched to any gene: 10. CDR3 sequence: CAVPGVAGQETQYF. CDR3 bases: TGTGCCGTCCCGGGGGTAGCGGGGCAAGAGACCCAGTACTTC.

A few counts support this clonotype. The rearrangement joins TRBV5-1 to TRBJ2-3, with D uncertain. Trimming shortened V by 4 bases and J by 3 bases, and 12 bases separated the two germline ends. This CDR3 region has 14 residues. The germline CDR1 and CDR2 sequences are SGHRS and YFSETQ. CDR3 amino acids: CASSPSWSTDTQYF. CDR3 nucleotides: TGCGCCAGCAGCCCCTCGTGGAGTACAGATACGCAGTATTTT.

The chain couples TRBV9 to TRBJ2-7; no reliable D call. Germline CDR1 reads SGDLS; CDR2 reads YYNGEE. This CDR3 has 14 amino acids. The ends were cut back, 0 bases at V and 4 bases at J, with 11 bases in the middle. The CDR3 spells CASSVGAQPYEQYF. In nucleotides, the CDR3 is TGTGCCAGCAGCGTAGGGGCCCAACCTTACGAGCAGTACTTC.

The CDR3, as DNA: TGTGCCAGCAGTTCCCGTAGGACATACCCCTCGGGAAACACCATATATTTT. The encoded protein is CASSSRRTYPSGNTIYF. The chain has TRBV6-5 and TRBJ1-3; D might be TRBD1 (5 bases). V lost 4 bases and J lost 4, with 20 bases in between. Germline lookup yields CDR1 MNHEY and CDR2 SVGAGI. The length of the CDR3 is 17 residues.

J is TRBJ2-2 and V is TRBV12-3 or TRBV12-4; the D gene is possibly TRBD1 (8 bases). Trimming shortened V by 6 bases and J by 0 bases, and 14 bases separated the two germline ends. There are 16 residues in the CDR3. CDR3 sequence (DNA): TGTGCCAGCAGACAGGGGGGGGTAACGAACACCGGGGAGCTGTTTTTT. Protein sequence: CASRQGGVTNTGELFF.

Only a few counts were recorded for this clonotype. The chain has TRBV20-1 and TRBJ2-5; TRBD1 aligns across 8 bases. This CDR3 is 14 amino acids long. V was clipped by 2 bases and J by 0 bases; unmatched bases: 2. The V gene's germline CDR1 is DFQATT and CDR2 SNEGSKA (reference sequence). The CDR3 here is CSARQGAHQETQYF. The CDR3 nucleotides read TGCAGTGCTAGACAGGGGGCACACCAAGAGACCCAGTACTTC.